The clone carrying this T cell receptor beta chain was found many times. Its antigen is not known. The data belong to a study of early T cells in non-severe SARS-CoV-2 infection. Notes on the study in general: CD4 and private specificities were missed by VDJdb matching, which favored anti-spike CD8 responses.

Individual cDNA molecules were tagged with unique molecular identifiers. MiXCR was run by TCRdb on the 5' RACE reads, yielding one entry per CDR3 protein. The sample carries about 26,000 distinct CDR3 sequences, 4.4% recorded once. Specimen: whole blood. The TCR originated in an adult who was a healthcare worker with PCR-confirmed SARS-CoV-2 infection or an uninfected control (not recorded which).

The DNA of the CDR3 is TGTGCCAGCAGACCGGACGGCACAGATACGCAGTATTTT. It codes for CASRPDGTDTQYF. This chain connects TRBV7-9 to TRBJ2-3; D unclear. V lost 6 bases to trimming and J lost 1 base, with 8 bases between them. The CDR3 totals 13 residues. Germline loops: CDR1 SEHNR, CDR2 FQNEAQ (reference sequence).